The subject of this entry is one T cell receptor beta chain. Its antigen is still unknown. Sequencing libraries made from TCR beta cDNA carried unique molecular identifiers. MiXCR was run by TCRdb on the PCR reads, yielding one entry per CDR3 protein. The profile shows hundreds of thousands of distinct CDR3 sequences, around 64% of them singletons. The junction had 3 bases not matched to a gene; V was cut back by 2 bases and J by 3 bases. Germline CDR1 and CDR2: WNHNN and SYGVQD (reference sequence). This CDR3 spans 15 amino acids. These data come from a study of post-analysis software for immune sequencing data. Study findings and constraints: With TRBV5-6, TRBV5-1 and TRBV20-1 included, about five TRBV segments were more frequent in patients than in controls. Significantly lower normalized Chao1 diversity was found in patients with multiple sclerosis relative to controls.

The origin of this receptor is a girl aged 2 to 9 with multiple sclerosis. The chain is built from TRBV10-1 and TRBJ1-2; 10 bases map to TRBD1. Sequencing was performed on blood. CDR3 residues: CASSEPGQGHYGYTF. The CDR3 region has the DNA TGCGCCAGCAGTGAGCCGGGACAGGGGCACTATGGCTACACCTTC.